This is a list of T cell receptor beta chains from one sample in a study of shared clonotypes between healthy human individuals. Measured with immunoSEQ multiplex PCR; TCRdb has only the in-frame clones, and not every one. In the table there are 2.5 million or so clones, around 94% of which are singletons. The sample comprised naive CD4+ T cells sorted from blood. These receptors all stem from a man in his late teens or twenties in good health. CDR3s include the opening cysteine and the closing phenylalanine or tryptophan. The D gene is left open where the match is weak. Some rows have no size entry. The others give once, few or many, or a class for an expanded clone.

>16|-|TRBJ2-7|-|TRBV6-1
CASSETPGTTSYEQYF
TGTGCCAGCAGTGAAACCCCCGGGACAACCAGCTACGAGCAGTACTTC
>15|-|TRBJ2-1|-|TRBV5-1
CASSSGGTVHNEQFF
TGCGCCAGCAGCTCAGGGGGGACAGTACACAATGAGCAGTTCTTC
>14|-|TRBJ1-2|-|TRBV5-6
CASSSQRVILGYTF
TGTGCCAGCAGCTCCCAGCGTGTCATTCTTGGCTACACCTTC
>15|-|TRBJ2-1|TRBD2|TRBV25-1
CASSPGGRAYNEQFF
TGTGCCAGCAGCCCGGGCGGGAGGGCCTACAATGAGCAGTTCTTC
>18|once|TRBJ2-3|TRBD2|TRBV19
CASSSPGTSGSFGDTQYF
TGTGCCAGTAGTTCACCCGGGACTAGCGGGAGCTTCGGGGATACGCAGTATTTT
>12|few|TRBJ1-2|-|TRBV27
CASSQGPGGYTF
TGTGCCAGCAGTCAAGGTCCGGGTGGCTACACCTTC
>14|-|TRBJ1-1|-|TRBV5-6
CASSVRPPGTEAFF
TGTGCCAGCAGCGTTAGGCCCCCTGGGACTGAAGCTTTCTTT
>15|-|TRBJ1-1|TRBD1|TRBV18
CASSPAMGQGGKTFF
TGTGCCAGCTCACCCGCCATGGGACAGGGGGGGAAAACTTTCTTT
>14|once|TRBJ2-7|-|TRBV5-1
CASSLGAGQGEQYF
TGCGCCAGCAGCTTGGGGGCAGGGCAAGGCGAGCAGTACTTC
>15|-|TRBJ1-5|-|TRBV7-2
CASSKQPIPVEPQHF
TGTGCCAGCAGCAAACAGCCCATACCGGTGGAGCCCCAGCATTTT
>13|-|TRBJ1-1|-|TRBV10-3
CAISRDTNTEAFF
TGTGCCATCAGCCGGGACACGAACACTGAAGCTTTCTTT
>13|-|TRBJ2-5|-|TRBV9
CASSAPVGETQYF
TGTGCCAGCAGCGCACCGGTGGGAGAGACCCAGTACTTC
>16|-|TRBJ2-3|TRBD2|TRBV19
CATHEATSGGTDTQYF
TGTGCCACGCATGAGGCGACTAGCGGAGGCACAGATACGCAGTATTTT
>15|-|TRBJ2-3|TRBD2|TRBV7-9
CASSISGARTDTQYF
TGTGCCAGCAGCATTAGCGGGGCCCGCACAGATACGCAGTATTTT
>16|-|TRBJ2-3|-|TRBV19
CASSIGKGPSTDTQYF
TGTGCCAGTAGTATAGGGAAGGGCCCCAGCACAGATACGCAGTATTTT
>14|-|TRBJ2-2|-|TRBV6-5
CASNKSPRTGELFF
TGTGCCAGCAACAAGAGCCCAAGGACCGGGGAGCTGTTTTTT
>16|-|TRBJ1-6|-|TRBV7-9
CASSSRTHSSNSPLHF
TGTGCCAGCAGCTCTCGGACCCACAGCTCTAATTCACCCCTCCACTTT
>18|-|TRBJ2-1|TRBD2|TRBV7-9
CAYYGGLAGGHSYNEQFF
TGTGCTTATTATGGGGGACTAGCGGGAGGTCACTCCTACAATGAGCAGTTCTTC
>17|-|TRBJ2-5|TRBD1|TRBV5-6
CASSLSSTGVRAETQYF
TGTGCCAGCAGCTTGTCGTCGACAGGGGTTCGGGCAGAGACCCAGTACTTC
>16|-|TRBJ2-1|TRBD2|TRBV7-8
CASRGGLAGTYNEQFF
TGTGCCAGCAGGGGGGGACTAGCGGGGACCTACAATGAGCAGTTCTTC
>15|few|TRBJ2-7|TRBD2|TRBV7-8
CASSLPSGGTYEQYF
TGTGCCAGCAGCTTACCGAGCGGGGGGACCTACGAGCAGTACTTC
>18|-|TRBJ2-5|TRBD2|TRBV2
CASSGPLAGGRYKETQYF
TGTGCCAGCAGTGGTCCGCTAGCGGGGGGGCGGTACAAAGAGACCCAGTACTTC
>14|-|TRBJ1-2|-|TRBV7-2
CASSRGGVDYGYTF
TGTGCCAGCAGCCGAGGGGGGGTGGACTATGGCTACACCTTC
>15|-|TRBJ1-2|TRBD1|TRBV29-1
CSVDKTGQGGEGYTF
TGCAGCGTGGATAAGACGGGACAGGGTGGAGAAGGCTACACCTTC
>13|-|TRBJ2-7|-|TRBV7-6
CASSSSPVGEQYF
TGTGCCAGCAGCTCGTCCCCGGTTGGCGAGCAGTACTTC
>17|once|TRBJ2-3|-|TRBV18
CASSPRIERLVSDTQYF
TGTGCCAGCTCACCCCGGATTGAGAGACTAGTTTCTGATACGCAGTATTTT
>15|-|TRBJ2-7|-|TRBV21-1
CASSPGSWGSYEQYF
TGTGCCAGCAGCCCGGGGAGTTGGGGGTCCTACGAGCAGTACTTC
>14|-|TRBJ2-7|TRBD2|TRBV5-8
CASSRGGLAGAGYF
TGTGCCAGCAGCCGGGGCGGACTAGCGGGGGCCGGATACTTC
>15|-|TRBJ2-7|-|TRBV6-6
CASSYPLGGTYEQYF
TGTGCCAGCAGTTATCCCTTAGGGGGGACGTACGAGCAGTACTTC
>11|-|TRBJ1-1|-|TRBV6-6
CASMGATEAFF
TGTGCCAGCATGGGGGCCACTGAAGCTTTCTTT
>12|once|TRBJ1-1|-|TRBV7-8
CASGRLNTEAFF
TGTGCCAGCGGACGGCTGAACACTGAAGCTTTCTTT
>15|-|TRBJ1-1|-|TRBV21-1
CASSKVSGADTEAFF
TGTGCCAGCAGCAAAGTAAGTGGGGCGGACACTGAAGCTTTCTTT
>15|-|TRBJ1-1|-|TRBV7-2
CASSLRSTTNTEAFF
TGTGCCAGCAGCTTAAGAAGTACGACGAACACTGAAGCTTTCTTT
>15|once|TRBJ2-3|-|TRBV4-1
CASSQVGKSGDTQYF
TGCGCCAGCAGCCAAGTTGGCAAATCAGGCGATACGCAGTATTTT
>17|-|TRBJ2-1|-|TRBV7-2
CASSRKFGSLIGNEQFF
TGTGCCAGCAGCCGAAAGTTCGGCTCCTTGATAGGCAATGAGCAGTTCTTC
>16|-|TRBJ1-1|TRBD1|TRBV7-2
CASSPSLQGPNTEAFF
TGTGCCAGCAGCCCTAGTCTACAGGGGCCGAACACTGAAGCTTTCTTT
>14|-|TRBJ1-4|-|TRBV2
CASSEGGINEKLFF
TGTGCCAGCAGTGAGGGGGGCATAAATGAAAAACTGTTTTTT
>15|-|TRBJ2-7|-|TRBV28
CASSFLTQGPYEQYF
TGTGCCAGCAGTTTTCTTACACAGGGCCCCTACGAGCAGTACTTC
>15|-|TRBJ2-5|-|TRBV5-6
CASSSSATRQETQYF
TGTGCCAGCAGCTCCAGTGCTACGAGGCAAGAGACCCAGTACTTC
>13|once|TRBJ1-2|-|TRBV18
CASSPNRADGYTF
TGTGCCAGCTCACCAAACAGGGCGGATGGCTACACCTTC
>13|few|TRBJ1-1|-|TRBV19
CASSLAENTEAFF
TGTGCCAGTAGTCTCGCGGAGAACACTGAAGCTTTCTTT
>13|-|TRBJ2-5|-|TRBV7-9
CASSRGAGETQYF
TGTGCCAGCAGCCGGGGGGCCGGGGAGACCCAGTACTTC
>14|-|TRBJ1-2|-|TRBV2
CASSGGLGDYGYTF
TGTGCCAGCAGTGGCGGGTTGGGGGACTATGGCTACACCTTC
>14|once|TRBJ1-4|-|TRBV7-9
CASSQAAPGWELFF
TGTGCCAGCAGCCAAGCCGCCCCGGGGTGGGAACTGTTTTTT
>15|-|TRBJ1-2|-|TRBV7-2
CASTPGLTGAYGYTF
TGTGCCAGCACCCCCGGGTTGACAGGCGCCTATGGCTACACCTTC
>13|-|TRBJ1-1|-|TRBV2
CASQAGENTEAFF
TGTGCCAGCCAGGCTGGAGAAAACACTGAAGCTTTCTTT
>15|few|TRBJ2-2|-|TRBV10-2
CASSESKSRGGELFF
TGCGCCAGCAGTGAGTCGAAAAGCCGGGGCGGGGAGCTGTTTTTT
>15|-|TRBJ1-1|-|TRBV25-1
CASSESPTRNTEAFF
TGTGCCAGCAGTGAATCCCCTACACGGAACACTGAAGCTTTCTTT
>15|-|TRBJ2-7|TRBD1|TRBV15
CATSREDRPPYEQYF
TGTGCCACCAGCAGAGAGGACAGGCCCCCCTACGAGCAGTACTTC
>13|-|TRBJ1-2|-|TRBV11-2
CASEGGRNYGYTF
TGTGCCTCGGAGGGAGGGCGGAACTATGGCTACACCTTC
>16|-|TRBJ1-2|TRBD1|TRBV19
CASSIGRTGGDYGYTF
TGTGCCAGTAGTATAGGAAGGACAGGGGGCGACTATGGCTACACCTTC
>14|-|TRBJ1-2|-|TRBV5-1
CASSLGGTSSGYTF
TGCGCCAGCAGCTTAGGGGGGACCTCCAGCGGCTACACCTTC
>13|-|TRBJ2-3|-|TRBV29-1
CSVLKARTDTQYF
TGCAGCGTGTTAAAGGCACGCACAGATACGCAGTATTTT
>13|-|TRBJ2-1|-|TRBV11-3
CASSLVRTDEQFF
TGTGCCAGCAGCTTAGTTCGGACAGATGAGCAGTTCTTC
>14|-|TRBJ1-1|-|TRBV7-2
CASSLAGGKTEAFF
TGTGCCAGCAGCTTAGCTGGTGGAAAGACTGAAGCTTTCTTT
>13|-|TRBJ1-1|-|TRBV7-3
CASSLTLNTEAFF
TGTGCCAGCAGCTTGACATTGAACACTGAAGCTTTCTTT
>14|-|TRBJ2-7|-|TRBV28
CASSLQGPPYEQYF
TGTGCCAGCAGTTTACAGGGGCCACCCTACGAGCAGTACTTC
>15|-|TRBJ2-5|TRBD1|TRBV5-1
CASSPRDRHEETQYF
TGCGCCAGCAGCCCTAGGGACAGGCACGAAGAGACCCAGTACTTC
>13|few|TRBJ1-6|-|TRBV6-5
CASRGSYNSPLHF
TGTGCCAGCAGGGGATCCTATAATTCACCCCTCCACTTT